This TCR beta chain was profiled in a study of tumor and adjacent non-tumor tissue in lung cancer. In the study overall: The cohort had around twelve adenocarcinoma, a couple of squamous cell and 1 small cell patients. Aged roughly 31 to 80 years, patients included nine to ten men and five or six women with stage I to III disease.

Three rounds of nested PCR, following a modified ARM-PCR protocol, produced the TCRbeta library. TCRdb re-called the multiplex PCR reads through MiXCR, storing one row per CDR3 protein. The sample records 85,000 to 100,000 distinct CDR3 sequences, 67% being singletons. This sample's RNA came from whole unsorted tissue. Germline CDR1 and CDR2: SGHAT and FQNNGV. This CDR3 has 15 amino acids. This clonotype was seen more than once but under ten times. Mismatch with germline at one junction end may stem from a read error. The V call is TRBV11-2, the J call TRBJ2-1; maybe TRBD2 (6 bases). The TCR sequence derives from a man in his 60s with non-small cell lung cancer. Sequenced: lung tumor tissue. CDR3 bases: TGTGCCAACAGCCCAGACCGGGGGATGAGGGATGAGCAGTTCTTC. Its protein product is CANSPDRGMRDEQFF.